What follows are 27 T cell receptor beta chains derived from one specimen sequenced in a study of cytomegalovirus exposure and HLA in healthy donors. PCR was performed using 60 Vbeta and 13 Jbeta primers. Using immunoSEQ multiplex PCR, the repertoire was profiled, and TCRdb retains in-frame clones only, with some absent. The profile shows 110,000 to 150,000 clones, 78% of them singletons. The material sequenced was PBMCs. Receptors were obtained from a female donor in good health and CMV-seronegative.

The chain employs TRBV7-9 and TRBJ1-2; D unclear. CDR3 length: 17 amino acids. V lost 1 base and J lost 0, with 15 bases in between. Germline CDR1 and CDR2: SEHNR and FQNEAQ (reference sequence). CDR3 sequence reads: CASSLVISGSSNYGYTF. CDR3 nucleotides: TGTGCCAGCAGCTTAGTCATTTCAGGCAGCTCTAACTATGGCTACACCTTC.

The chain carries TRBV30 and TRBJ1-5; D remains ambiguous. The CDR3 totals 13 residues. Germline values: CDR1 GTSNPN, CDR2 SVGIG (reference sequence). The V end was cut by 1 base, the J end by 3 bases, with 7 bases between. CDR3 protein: CAWSGSVNQPQHF. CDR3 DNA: TGTGCCTGGAGTGGGTCAGTCAATCAGCCCCAGCATTTT.

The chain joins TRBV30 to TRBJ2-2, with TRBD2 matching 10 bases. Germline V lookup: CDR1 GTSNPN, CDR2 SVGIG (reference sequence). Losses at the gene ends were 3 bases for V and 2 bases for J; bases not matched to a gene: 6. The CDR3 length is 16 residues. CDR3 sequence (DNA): TGTGCCTGGAGCGCACTAGCGGGACTAAACACCGGGGAGCTGTTTTTT. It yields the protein CAWSALAGLNTGELFF.

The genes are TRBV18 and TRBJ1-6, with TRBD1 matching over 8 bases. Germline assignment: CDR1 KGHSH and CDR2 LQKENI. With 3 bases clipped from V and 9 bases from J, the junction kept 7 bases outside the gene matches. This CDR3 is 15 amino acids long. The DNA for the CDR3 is TGTGCCAGCTCACCTGAACAGGGGGGGAGTTCACCCCTCCACTTT. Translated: CASSPEQGGSSPLHF.

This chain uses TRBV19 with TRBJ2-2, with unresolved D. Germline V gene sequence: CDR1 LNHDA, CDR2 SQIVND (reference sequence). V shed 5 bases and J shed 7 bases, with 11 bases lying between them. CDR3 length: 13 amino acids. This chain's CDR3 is CASSSAYDGELFF. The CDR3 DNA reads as TGTGCCAGTAGTTCAGCGTATGACGGGGAGCTGTTTTTT.

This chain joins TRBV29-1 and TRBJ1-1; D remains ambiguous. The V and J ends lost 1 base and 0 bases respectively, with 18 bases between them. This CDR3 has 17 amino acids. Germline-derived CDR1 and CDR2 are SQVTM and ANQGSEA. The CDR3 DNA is TGCAGCGTTGAAGTCTTAAGGGAGGTACAGATGAACACTGAAGCTTTCTTT. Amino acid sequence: CSVEVLREVQMNTEAFF.

CDR3 sequence (DNA): TGCGCCAGCAGCTTAGGACTAGCGGGAGTAAATACGCAGTATTTT. This translates into CASSLGLAGVNTQYF. This chain uses TRBV5-1 with TRBJ2-3; 13 nucleotides agree with TRBD2. Looked up from germline, CDR1 is SGHRS and CDR2 is YFSETQ. V was clipped by 2 bases and J by 7 bases; unmatched bases: 4. The CDR3 runs 15 residues.

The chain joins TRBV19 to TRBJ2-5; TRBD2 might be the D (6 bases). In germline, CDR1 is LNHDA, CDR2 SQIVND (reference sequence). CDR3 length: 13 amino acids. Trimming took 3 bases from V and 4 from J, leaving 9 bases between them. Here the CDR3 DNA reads TGTGCCAGTAGTATGGCGGGGAGAGAGACCCAGTACTTC. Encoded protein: CASSMAGRETQYF.

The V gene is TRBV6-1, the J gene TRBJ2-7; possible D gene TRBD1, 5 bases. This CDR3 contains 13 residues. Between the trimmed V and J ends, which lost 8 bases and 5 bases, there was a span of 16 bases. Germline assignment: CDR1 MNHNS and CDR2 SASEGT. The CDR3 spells CASLAGLANEQYF. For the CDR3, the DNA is TGTGCCAGCTTGGCAGGGTTAGCAAACGAGCAGTACTTC.

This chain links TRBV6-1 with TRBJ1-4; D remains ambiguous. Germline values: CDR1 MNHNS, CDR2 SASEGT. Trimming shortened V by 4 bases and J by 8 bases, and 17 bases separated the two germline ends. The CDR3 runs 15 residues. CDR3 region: CASSGRPILGEKLFF. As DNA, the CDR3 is TGTGCCAGCAGTGGGCGTCCAATTTTGGGCGAAAAACTGTTTTTT.

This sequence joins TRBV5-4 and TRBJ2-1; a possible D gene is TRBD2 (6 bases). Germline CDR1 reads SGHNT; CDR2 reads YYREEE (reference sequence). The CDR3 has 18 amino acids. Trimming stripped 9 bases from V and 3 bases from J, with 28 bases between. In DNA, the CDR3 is TGTGCCACCACGAATGGAGGGGCCTCGCTTGGGGTCTACAATGAGCAGTTCTTC. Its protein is CATTNGGASLGVYNEQFF.

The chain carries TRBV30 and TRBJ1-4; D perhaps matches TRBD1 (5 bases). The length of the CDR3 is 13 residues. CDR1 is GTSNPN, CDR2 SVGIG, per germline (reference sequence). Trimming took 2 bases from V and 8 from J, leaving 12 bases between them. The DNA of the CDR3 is TGTGCCTGGAGTAGTCAGGGTATCGAAAAACTGTTTTTT. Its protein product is CAWSSQGIEKLFF.

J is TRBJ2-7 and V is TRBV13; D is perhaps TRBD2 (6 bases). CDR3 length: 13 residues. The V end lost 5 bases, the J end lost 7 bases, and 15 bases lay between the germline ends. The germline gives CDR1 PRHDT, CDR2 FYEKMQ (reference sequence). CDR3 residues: CASSLAGTGEQYF. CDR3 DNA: TGTGCCAGCAGCCTCGCGGGGACGGGTGAGCAGTACTTC.

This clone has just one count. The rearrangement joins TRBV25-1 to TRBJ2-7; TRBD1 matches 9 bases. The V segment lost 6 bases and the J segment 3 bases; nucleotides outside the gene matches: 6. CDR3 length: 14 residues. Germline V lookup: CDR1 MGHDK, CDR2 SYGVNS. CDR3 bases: TGTGCCAGCAGAGGGACAGGGAAGAACTACGAGCAGTACTTC. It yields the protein CASRGTGKNYEQYF.

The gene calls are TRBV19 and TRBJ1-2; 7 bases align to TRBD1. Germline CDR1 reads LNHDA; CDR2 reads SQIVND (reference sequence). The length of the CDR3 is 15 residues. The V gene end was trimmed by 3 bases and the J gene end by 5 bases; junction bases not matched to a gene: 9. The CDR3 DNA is TGTGCCAGTAGTATTAATCGACAGGGCCTATATGGCTACACCTTC. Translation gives CASSINRQGLYGYTF.

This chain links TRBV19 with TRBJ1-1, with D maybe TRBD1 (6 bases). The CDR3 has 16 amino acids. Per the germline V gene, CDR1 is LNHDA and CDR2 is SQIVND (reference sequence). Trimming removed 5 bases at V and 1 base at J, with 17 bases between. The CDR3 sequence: CASSSPPGTWNTEAFF. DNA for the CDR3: TGTGCCAGTAGTTCCCCCCCCGGGACATGGAACACTGAAGCTTTCTTT.

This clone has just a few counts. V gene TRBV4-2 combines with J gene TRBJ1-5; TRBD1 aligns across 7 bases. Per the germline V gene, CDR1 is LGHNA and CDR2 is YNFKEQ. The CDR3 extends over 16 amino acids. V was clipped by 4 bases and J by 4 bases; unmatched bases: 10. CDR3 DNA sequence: TGTGCCAGCAGCCTCCTGGCGACAGGGAAGAATCAGCCCCAGCATTTT. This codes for CASSLLATGKNQPQHF.

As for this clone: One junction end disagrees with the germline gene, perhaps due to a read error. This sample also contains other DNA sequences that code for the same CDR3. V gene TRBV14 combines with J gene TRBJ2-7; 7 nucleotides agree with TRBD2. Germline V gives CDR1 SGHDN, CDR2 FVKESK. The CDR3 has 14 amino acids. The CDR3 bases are TGCGCCAGCAGCTCGACGGGGGGTGGGTACGAGCAGTACTTC. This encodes CASSSTGGGYEQYF. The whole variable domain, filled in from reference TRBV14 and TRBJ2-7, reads EAGVTQFPSHSVIEKGQTVTLRCDPISGHDNLYWYRRVMGKEIKFLLHFVKESKQDESGMPNNRFLAERTGGTYSTLKVQPAELEDSGVYFCASSSTGGGYEQYFGPGTRLTVT.

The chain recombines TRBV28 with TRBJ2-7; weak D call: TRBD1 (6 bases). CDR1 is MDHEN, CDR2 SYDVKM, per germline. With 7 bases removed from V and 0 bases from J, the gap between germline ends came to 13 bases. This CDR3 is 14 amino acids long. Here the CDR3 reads CASTSGTYSYEQYF. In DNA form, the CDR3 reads TGTGCCAGCACTTCCGGGACATACTCCTACGAGCAGTACTTC.

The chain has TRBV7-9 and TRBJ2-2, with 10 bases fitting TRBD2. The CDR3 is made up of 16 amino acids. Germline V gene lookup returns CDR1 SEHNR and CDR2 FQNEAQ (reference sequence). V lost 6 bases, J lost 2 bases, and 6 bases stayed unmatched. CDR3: CASRTSGFQNTGELFF. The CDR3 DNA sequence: TGTGCCAGCAGGACTAGCGGGTTTCAAAACACCGGGGAGCTGTTTTTT.

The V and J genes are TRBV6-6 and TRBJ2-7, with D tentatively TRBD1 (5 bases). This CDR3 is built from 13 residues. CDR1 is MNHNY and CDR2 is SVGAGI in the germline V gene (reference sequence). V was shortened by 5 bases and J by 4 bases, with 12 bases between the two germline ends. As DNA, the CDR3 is TGTGCCAGCAGTAGGGGTTTTGAGTACGAGCAGTACTTC. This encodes CASSRGFEYEQYF.

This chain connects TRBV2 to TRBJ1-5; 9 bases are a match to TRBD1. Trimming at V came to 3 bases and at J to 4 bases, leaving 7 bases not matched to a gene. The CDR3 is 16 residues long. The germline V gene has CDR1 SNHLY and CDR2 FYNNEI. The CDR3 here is CASSDRDRVVNQPQHF. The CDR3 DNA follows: TGTGCCAGCAGTGACCGGGACAGGGTCGTTAATCAGCCCCAGCATTTT.

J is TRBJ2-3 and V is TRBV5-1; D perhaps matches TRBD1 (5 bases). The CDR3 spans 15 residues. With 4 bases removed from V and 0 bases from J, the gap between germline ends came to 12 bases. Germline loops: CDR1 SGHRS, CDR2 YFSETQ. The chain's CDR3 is CASSRDGASTDTQYF. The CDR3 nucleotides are TGCGCCAGCAGCCGTGATGGGGCTAGCACAGATACGCAGTATTTT.

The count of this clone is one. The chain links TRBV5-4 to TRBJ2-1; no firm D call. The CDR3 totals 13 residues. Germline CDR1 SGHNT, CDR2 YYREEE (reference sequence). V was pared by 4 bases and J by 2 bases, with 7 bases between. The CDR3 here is CASSNRAYNEQFF. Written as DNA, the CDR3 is TGTGCCAGCAGCAACAGAGCCTACAATGAGCAGTTCTTC.

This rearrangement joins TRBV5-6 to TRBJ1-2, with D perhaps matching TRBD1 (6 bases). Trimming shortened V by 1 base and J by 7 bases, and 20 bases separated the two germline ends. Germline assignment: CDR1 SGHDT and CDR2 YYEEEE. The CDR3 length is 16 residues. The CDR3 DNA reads TGTGCCAGCAGCTTGAATGTGCTGCAGGGGCGCGGTGGCTACACCTTC. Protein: CASSLNVLQGRGGYTF.

CDR3 coding DNA: TGTGCCAGCAGTTACTTCCACAGCTCTGGAAACACCATATATTTT. Protein: CASSYFHSSGNTIYF. The chain employs TRBV6-6 and TRBJ1-3; D unclear. The V gene's germline CDR1 is MNHNY and CDR2 SVGAGI (reference sequence). V lost 1 base, J lost 0 bases, and 7 bases lay in between. CDR3 length: 15 amino acids.

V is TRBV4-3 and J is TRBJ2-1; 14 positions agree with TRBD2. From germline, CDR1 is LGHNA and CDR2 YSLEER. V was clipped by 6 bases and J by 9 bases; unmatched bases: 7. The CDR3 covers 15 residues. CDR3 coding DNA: TGCGCCAGCAGACCAAGACTAGCGGGGGGGCCTGAGCAGTTCTTC. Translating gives CASRPRLAGGPEQFF.